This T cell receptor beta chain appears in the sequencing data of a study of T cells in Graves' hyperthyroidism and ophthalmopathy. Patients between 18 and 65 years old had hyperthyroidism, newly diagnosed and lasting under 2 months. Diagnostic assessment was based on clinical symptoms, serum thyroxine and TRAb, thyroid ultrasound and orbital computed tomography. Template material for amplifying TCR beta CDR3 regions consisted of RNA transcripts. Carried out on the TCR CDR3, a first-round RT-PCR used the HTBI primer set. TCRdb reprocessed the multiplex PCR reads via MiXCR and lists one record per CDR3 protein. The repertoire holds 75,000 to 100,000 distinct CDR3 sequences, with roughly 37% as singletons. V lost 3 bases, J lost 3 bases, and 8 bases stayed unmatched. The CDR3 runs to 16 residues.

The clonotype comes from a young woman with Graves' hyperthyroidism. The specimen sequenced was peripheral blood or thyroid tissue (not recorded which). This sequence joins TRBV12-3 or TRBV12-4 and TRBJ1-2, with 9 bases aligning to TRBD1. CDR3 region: CASSFPQGAGDYGYTF. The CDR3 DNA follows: TGTGCCAGCAGTTTCCCACAGGGGGCTGGGGACTATGGCTACACCTTC.